This T cell receptor beta chain emerged from a study of blood T cells in healthy people across ages. Study observations and caveats: Roughly linearly, TCR beta diversity per million T cells fell as age increased.

Remarks on this clonotype: Its specificity is not known.

The use of a sample-barcoded 5' primer and a J-beta primer mix characterized a second PCR of about 7 to 12 cycles. Each cDNA molecule, via a template-switch adaptor with 12 random nucleotides, was tagged. TCRdb ran MiXCR on the 5' RACE reads and lists one entry per CDR3 protein. The sample holds under 2 million distinct CDR3 sequences, about 31% seen once. This CDR3 contains 16 residues. The germline CDR1 and CDR2 sequences are LNHNV and YYDKDF (reference sequence). Approximately 10 milliliters was the volume of peripheral blood drawn from each donor. With each sample, at least 6 micrograms of total RNA were extracted.

The origin of this receptor is a woman aged 25 to 39 in good health. The rearrangement uses TRBV15 and TRBJ2-5; D gene unclear. The last part of the DNA fits TRBJ2-7 better; the J call may be wrong. Sample: blood. CDR3 loop: CATSRDVGEKGYEQYF. CDR3 in DNA: TGTGCCACCAGCAGAGATGTTGGGGAAAAGGGCTACGAGCAGTACTTC.